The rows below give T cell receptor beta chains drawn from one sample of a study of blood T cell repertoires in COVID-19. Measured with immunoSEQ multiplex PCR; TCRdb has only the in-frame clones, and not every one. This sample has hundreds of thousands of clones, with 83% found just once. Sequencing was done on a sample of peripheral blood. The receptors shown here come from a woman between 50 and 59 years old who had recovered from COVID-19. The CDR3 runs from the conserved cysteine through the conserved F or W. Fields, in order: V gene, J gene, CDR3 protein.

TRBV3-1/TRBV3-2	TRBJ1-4	CASSRSGGNEKLFF
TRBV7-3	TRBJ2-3	CASSLRGADTQYF
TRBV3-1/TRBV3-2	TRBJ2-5	CASSSRLAGYQETQYF
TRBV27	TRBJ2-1	CASSFSSGNEQFF
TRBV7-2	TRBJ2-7	CASIWAGTGYYEQYF
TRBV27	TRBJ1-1	CASSFRQGMNTEAFF
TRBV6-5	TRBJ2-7	CASSSTTSGGYEQYF
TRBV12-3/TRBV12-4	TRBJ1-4	CASSPSPLLKLFF
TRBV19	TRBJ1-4	CASISGQHNEKLFF
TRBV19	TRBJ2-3	CASDRGSTDTQYF
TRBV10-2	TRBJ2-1	CASGGTSGLNNEQFF
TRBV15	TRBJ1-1	CATSRTTPNTEAFF
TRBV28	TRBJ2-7	CASSSGQNYEQYF
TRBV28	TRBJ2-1	CASSNTASGRVYSYNEQFF
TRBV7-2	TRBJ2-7	CASSLLTGPGGSYEQYF
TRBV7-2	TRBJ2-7	CASSLDRGVLYEQYF
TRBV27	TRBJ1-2	CASRTTGSNYGYTF
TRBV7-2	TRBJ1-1	CASSPGQGFTEAFF
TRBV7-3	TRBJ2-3	CASSSGTDTQYF
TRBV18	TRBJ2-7	CASSPYSDSYEQYF